Shown below are 7 T cell receptor beta chains from a single sample sequenced in a study of cytomegalovirus exposure and HLA in healthy donors. The PCR ran on 60 Vbeta and 13 Jbeta primers. Assay used: immunoSEQ multiplex PCR; TCRdb lists only in-frame clones, some missing. The data show some 180,000 clones, around 82% seen once. The material sequenced was PBMCs. Receptors originate from a woman between 25 and 40 years old in good health and CMV-seronegative.

This clone was seen just once. The chain is built from TRBV6-5 and TRBJ1-5; 8 bases are a match to TRBD1. Trimming removed 6 bases from V and 7 bases from J; junction bases left unmatched: 8. This CDR3 spans 14 amino acids. Germline V CDR1 and CDR2: MNHEY, SVGAGI. The CDR3 coding sequence is TGTGCCAGCAGACGCGACAGGGGAAGGCAGCCCCAGCATTTT. Amino acids: CASRRDRGRQPQHF.

The gene calls are TRBV7-9 and TRBJ1-1, with TRBD1 matching over 9 bases. The ends lost 5 bases at V and 1 base at J; junction bases unmatched: 8. Germline V lookup: CDR1 SEHNR, CDR2 FQNEAQ (reference sequence). The CDR3 runs 16 residues. This CDR3 is CASSPPGQGRNTEAFF. The CDR3 DNA reads as TGTGCCAGCAGCCCACCGGGACAGGGTCGGAACACTGAAGCTTTCTTT.

The V gene is TRBV23-1, the J gene TRBJ2-1; 8 nucleotides line up with TRBD1. TRBV23-1 is filed as an ORF, its function uncertain. The CDR3 runs to 14 residues. With V trimmed by 9 bases and J by 3 bases, 7 bases remained unmatched. The CDR3 DNA reads TGCGCCAGGAGGGGGACAGGCCTCTACAATGAGCAGTTCTTC. Its protein is CARRGTGLYNEQFF.

The chain carries TRBV27 and TRBJ1-5; possible D gene TRBD1, 5 bases. Trimming took off 1 base at V and 2 bases at J, with 12 bases between the two ends. Germline lookup yields CDR1 MNHEY and CDR2 SMNVEV (reference sequence). This CDR3 is 16 amino acids long. The CDR3 spells CASSLLGGTGNQPQHF. CDR3 nucleotides: TGTGCCAGCAGTTTATTGGGGGGAACGGGCAATCAGCCCCAGCATTTT.

To note about this clone: One end of the junction fails to match germline, which may point to a read error. The rearrangement joins TRBV7-9 to TRBJ2-5; perhaps TRBD1 as D (5 bases). Matching the DNA end better, TRBJ2-7 makes the J call doubtful. Germline assignment: CDR1 SEHNR and CDR2 FQNEAQ (reference sequence). The CDR3 totals 12 residues. In DNA form, the CDR3 reads TGTTCCAGCAGCTTGTCAGGGTACGAGCAGTACTTC. This encodes CSSSLSGYEQYF.

This chain connects TRBV28 to TRBJ2-7; TRBD1 is a possible D gene (5 bases). This CDR3 is 15 amino acids long. Between the trimmed V and J ends, which lost 2 bases and 1 base, there was a span of 12 bases. The germline V gene has CDR1 MDHEN and CDR2 SYDVKM. CDR3 region: CASSLSRAISYEQYF. CDR3 nucleotide sequence: TGTGCCAGCAGTTTAAGCAGGGCTATATCCTACGAGCAGTACTTC. The whole variable domain, remainder taken from reference TRBV28 and TRBJ2-7, is DVKVTQSSRYLVKRTGEKVFLECVQDMDHENMFWYRQDPGLGLRLIYFSYDVKMKEKGDIPEGYSVSREKKERFSLILESASTNQTSMYLCASSLSRAISYEQYFGPGTRLTVT.

This sequence joins TRBV10-3 and TRBJ2-6, with D possibly being TRBD1 (6 bases). The CDR3 totals 18 residues. CDR1 and CDR2 (germline): ENHRY, SYGVKD. The V gene lost 3 bases and the J gene lost 1 base, with 16 bases spanning the gap. For the CDR3, the DNA is TGTGCCATCAGTGATCCGAGACAGGTGCTTTCTGGGGCCAACGTCCTGACTTTC. It encodes CAISDPRQVLSGANVLTF.